This T cell receptor (beta chain) originates from a study of PD-L1 blockade in urothelial cancer. Study-level background: Blood gave a median about 140,000 T cells.

Germline CDR1 and CDR2: KGHSH and LQKENI. Trimming took off 0 bases at V and 5 bases at J, with 13 bases between the two ends. This CDR3 spans 15 amino acids. Data came from immunoSEQ multiplex PCR; TCRdb stores just in-frame clones and leaves some out. The sample lists approximately 71,000 clones, around 90% occurring once. The sequenced sample was PBMCs, obtained around atezolizumab (anti-PD-L1) treatment. The TCR originated in a man in his fifties or sixties with urothelial cancer. This chain joins TRBV18 and TRBJ2-5; a possible D gene is TRBD2 (5 bases). CDR3 amino acids: CASSPPSRVGETQYF. As DNA, the CDR3 is TGTGCCAGCTCACCACCGTCGAGGGTCGGCGAGACCCAGTACTTC. Based on the CDR3 plus reference TRBV18 and TRBJ2-5, the full variable domain is NAGVMQNPRHLVRRRGQEARLRCSPMKGHSHVYWYRQLPEEGLKFMVYLQKENIIDESGMPKERFSAEFPKEGPSILRIQQVVRGDSAAYFCASSPPSRVGETQYFGPGTRLLVL.